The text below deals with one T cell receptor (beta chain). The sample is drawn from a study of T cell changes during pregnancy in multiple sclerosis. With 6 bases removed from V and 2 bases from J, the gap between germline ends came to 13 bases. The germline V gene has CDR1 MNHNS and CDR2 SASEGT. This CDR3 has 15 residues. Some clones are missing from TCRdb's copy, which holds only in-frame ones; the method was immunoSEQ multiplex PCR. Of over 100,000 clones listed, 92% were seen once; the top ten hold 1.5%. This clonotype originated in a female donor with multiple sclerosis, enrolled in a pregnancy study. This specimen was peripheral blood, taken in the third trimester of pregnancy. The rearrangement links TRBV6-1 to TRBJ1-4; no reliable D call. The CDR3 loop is CASSSLTFTNEKLFF. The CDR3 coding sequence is TGTGCCAGCAGCTCCCTGACATTTACTAATGAAAAACTGTTTTTT.